This TCR beta chain is drawn from a study of T cell clonality in common variable immunodeficiency. This clone was seen only a few times. The CDR3 end is not reached by the read, which stops 3 residues before it; the germline J gene fills it in. Sequencing used immunoSEQ multiplex PCR; TCRdb keeps in-frame clones, though not all of them. There are some 50,000 clones in the sample, none observed a single time. Germline V gene sequence: CDR1 MRHNA, CDR2 SNTAGT. The CDR3 is 15 residues long. V was trimmed by 0 bases and J by 1 base, leaving 9 bases between them. The sequenced sample consisted of peripheral blood mononuclear cells. This sequence was found in a person aged 18 to 75 in good health. The chain joins TRBV6-4 to TRBJ1-1; D gene uncertain. CDR3 bases read: TGTGCCAGCAGTGACTCCGGGCGGGGGAACACTGAA. Its protein product is CASSDSGRGNTE. The whole CDR3 protein reads CASSDSGRGNTEAFF.